Each of the 27 T cell receptor beta chains below was sequenced from the same sample in a study of cytomegalovirus exposure and HLA in healthy donors. It was with 60 Vbeta and 13 Jbeta primers that the PCR ran. The assay was immunoSEQ multiplex PCR, and TCRdb's table has in-frame clones only and misses some. This sample has about 140,000 clones, with about 66% found just once. Source material: PBMCs. The receptor set was obtained from a human donor in good health.

The CDR3 sequence is CASSSDLAGGHSYEQYF. The CDR3 nucleotides are TGTGCCAGCAGCTCGGACCTAGCGGGAGGCCACTCCTACGAGCAGTACTTC. The genes are TRBV7-9 and TRBJ2-7, with TRBD2 matching 11 bases. V lost 4 bases, J lost 0 bases, and 8 bases stayed unmatched. This CDR3 has 17 residues. Per germline, CDR1 SEHNR and CDR2 FQNEAQ (reference sequence). Full variable domain (missing parts from reference TRBV7-9 and TRBJ2-7): DTGVSQNPRHKITKRGQNVTFRCDPISEHNRLYWYRQTLGQGPEFLTYFQNEAQLEKSRLLSDRFSAERPKGSFSTLEIQRTEQGDSAMYLCASSSDLAGGHSYEQYFGPGTRLTVT.

The V call is TRBV7-9, the J call TRBJ2-1, with D uncertain. V was clipped by 5 bases and J by 3 bases, with 11 bases between them. Per the germline V gene, CDR1 is SEHNR and CDR2 is FQNEAQ (reference sequence). The CDR3 sequence is 14 residues long. In DNA, the CDR3 is TGTGCCAGCAGCGAGGAGACGAGCTACAATGAGCAGTTCTTC. Amino acid sequence: CASSEETSYNEQFF.

V gene TRBV28 combines with J gene TRBJ2-3, with TRBD1 identical over 8 bases. The trim removed 5 bases at V and 2 bases at J, leaving 6 bases unmatched. CDR1 and CDR2 from the germline V gene are MDHEN and SYDVKM. CDR3 length: 15 amino acids. CDR3 loop: CASSLRTGFTDTQYF. In nucleotides, the CDR3 is TGTGCCAGCAGTCTCCGGACAGGGTTCACAGATACGCAGTATTTT.

This sequence joins TRBV11-3 and TRBJ2-6, with unresolved D. Between the trimmed V and J ends, which lost 5 bases and 1 base, there was a span of 6 bases. Germline V gives CDR1 SGHNT, CDR2 YENEEA. The CDR3 contains 14 residues. In nucleotides, the CDR3 is TGTGCCAGCAGCCTTGAGTCTGGGGCCAACGTCCTGACTTTC. Amino acids: CASSLESGANVLTF.

The rearrangement links TRBV4-2 to TRBJ2-7; D is possibly TRBD2 (5 bases). Germline V gene data show CDR1 as LGHNA and CDR2 as YNFKEQ. Trimming pared 1 base from V and 2 bases from J, leaving 12 bases between. This CDR3 has 15 amino acids. The DNA of the CDR3 is TGTGCCAGCAGCCAAGGGGCGGGCTTAACCTACGAGCAGTACTTC. Translation: CASSQGAGLTYEQYF.

V and J are TRBV11-3 and TRBJ2-1; 10 bases align to TRBD2. The CDR3 is made up of 14 amino acids. From germline, CDR1 is SGHNT and CDR2 YENEEA. V lost 3 bases, J lost 9 bases, and 5 bases stayed unmatched. The CDR3 reads CASSLRGTSVEQFF. CDR3 DNA sequence: TGTGCCAGCAGCTTGCGAGGGACTAGCGTTGAGCAGTTCTTC. Using reference TRBV11-3 and TRBJ2-1 for the parts outside the CDR3, the full variable domain is EAGVVQSPRYKIIEKKQPVAFWCNPISGHNTLYWYLQNLGQGPELLIRYENEEAVDDSQLPKDRFSAERLKGVDSTLKIQPAELGDSAVYLCASSLRGTSVEQFFGPGTRLTVL.

The rearrangement joins TRBV7-3 to TRBJ2-6; no definite D call. This CDR3 has 15 amino acids. V lost 1 base and J lost 3, with 7 bases in between. Germline V gives CDR1 SGHTA, CDR2 FQGTGA. CDR3 sequence: CASSLMGHGANVLTF. As DNA, the CDR3 is TGTGCCAGCAGCTTAATGGGCCATGGGGCCAACGTCCTGACTTTC.

The CDR3 DNA is TGTGCCAGCAGCCCCCGGTCCTCTACCTACGAGCAGTACTTC. Translating it yields CASSPRSSTYEQYF. The chain recombines TRBV7-8 with TRBJ2-7; D ambiguous. The ends were cut back, 5 bases at V and 2 bases at J, with 13 bases in the middle. Germline CDR1 reads SGHVS; CDR2 reads FQNEAQ. The CDR3 covers 14 residues.

The J gene is TRBJ2-3, the V gene TRBV7-7; 7 nucleotides align to TRBD1. This CDR3 has 14 amino acids. Germline values: CDR1 SSHAT, CDR2 FNYEAQ (reference sequence). Germline trimming cut 5 bases from V and 8 bases from J; bases unmatched to any gene: 10. The CDR3 region has the DNA TGTGCCAGCAGCCCGGATGAGGGGGCCGGTACGCAGTATTTT. This gives the protein CASSPDEGAGTQYF.

This clone has a handful of counts. The rearrangement links TRBV19 to TRBJ1-2; 7 bases match TRBD1. Germline-derived CDR1 and CDR2 are LNHDA and SQIVND (reference sequence). V shed 7 bases, J shed 6 bases, and the junction held 8 bases outside the gene matches. The CDR3 length is 13 residues. DNA of the CDR3: TGTGCCAGTACAACAGGGGCTCTGGATGGCTACACCTTC. It translates to CASTTGALDGYTF. Together with reference TRBV19 and TRBJ1-2, the CDR3 gives the full variable domain: DGGITQSPKYLFRKEGQNVTLSCEQNLNHDAMYWYRQDPGQGLRLIYYSQIVNDFQKGDIAEGYSVSREKKESFPLTVTSAQKNPTAFYLCASTTGALDGYTFGSGTRLTVV.

The chain is built from TRBV29-1 and TRBJ2-7; 8 bases fit TRBD2. Trimming removed 6 bases from V and 6 bases from J; junction bases left unmatched: 4. The CDR3 is 11 amino acids. Germline V gives CDR1 SQVTM, CDR2 ANQGSEA. The DNA of the CDR3 is TGCAGCGTCGCAAGCGGGAGCGAGCAGTACTTC. The encoded protein is CSVASGSEQYF.

The chain employs TRBV6-1 and TRBJ2-7, with D perhaps TRBD2 (6 bases). Trimming shortened V by 6 bases and J by 1 base, and 13 bases separated the two germline ends. This CDR3 comprises 14 residues. From germline, CDR1 is MNHNS and CDR2 SASEGT. CDR3 coding DNA: TGTGCCAGCAGCACCGGGACTTGGTCCTACGAGCAGTACTTC. Translating gives CASSTGTWSYEQYF.

J is TRBJ2-2 and V is TRBV27; a possible D gene is TRBD2 (6 bases). Trimming took off 6 bases at V and 0 bases at J, with 26 bases between the two ends. Germline values: CDR1 MNHEY, CDR2 SMNVEV (reference sequence). This CDR3 has 20 amino acids. CDR3 sequence: CASSPLVASALKSNTGELFF. The CDR3 DNA reads TGTGCCAGCAGCCCTCTGGTGGCTAGCGCTCTAAAATCGAACACCGGGGAGCTGTTTTTT.

This chain links TRBV29-1 with TRBJ2-7; D unclear. Germline CDR1 reads SQVTM; CDR2 reads ANQGSEA. The CDR3 has 11 residues. Trimming pared 7 bases from V and 0 bases from J, leaving 7 bases between. CDR3 residues: CSARHSYEQYF. In DNA, the CDR3 is TGCAGCGCGAGGCACTCCTACGAGCAGTACTTC.

This chain joins TRBV13 and TRBJ2-1; weak D call: TRBD2 (5 bases). Trimming pared 5 bases from V and 3 bases from J, leaving 17 bases between. There are 16 residues in the CDR3. CDR1 is PRHDT, CDR2 FYEKMQ, per germline (reference sequence). The CDR3 sequence: CASSLTSRRLYNEQFF. The CDR3 DNA reads as TGTGCCAGCAGCCTGACTTCAAGGAGGCTCTACAATGAGCAGTTCTTC.

The chain employs TRBV2 and TRBJ2-2; 10 bases are a match to TRBD2. Losses at the gene ends were 7 bases for V and 6 bases for J; bases not matched to a gene: 8. CDR1 and CDR2 from the germline V gene are SNHLY and FYNNEI. This CDR3 spans 15 amino acids. The CDR3 reads CASNLAGVSAGELFF. The CDR3 bases are TGTGCCAGCAACCTAGCGGGAGTGAGCGCCGGGGAGCTGTTTTTT.

Written as DNA, the CDR3 is TGTGCCAGCAGTGAAAGGCGCCAGGGGACCGGGAACATTCAGTACTTC. Its translation: CASSERRQGTGNIQYF. The chain joins TRBV6-1 to TRBJ2-4, with a tentative D call TRBD1 (6 bases). In germline, CDR1 is MNHNS, CDR2 SASEGT. This CDR3 is 16 amino acids long. V gave up 2 bases and J gave up 7 bases, with 18 bases separating them.

The table lists this clone with a few counts. The chain combines TRBV14 with TRBJ2-5, with 7 nucleotides matching TRBD1. This CDR3 is 12 amino acids long. Germline assignment: CDR1 SGHDN and CDR2 FVKESK. V was pared by 4 bases and J by 8 bases, with 4 bases of the junction left unmatched. CDR3: CASSLDRVTQYF. The CDR3 nucleotides are TGTGCCAGCAGCCTCGACAGGGTCACCCAGTACTTC.

This rearrangement joins TRBV5-1 to TRBJ2-3, with D possibly TRBD2 on 6 matching bases. Trimming took 7 bases from V and 6 from J, leaving 15 bases between them. The CDR3 sequence is 13 residues long. Germline V gene sequence: CDR1 SGHRS, CDR2 YFSETQ. The CDR3 loop is CASARGGKDTQYF. CDR3 sequence (DNA): TGCGCCAGCGCGCGAGGAGGGAAGGATACGCAGTATTTT.

This clone was seen once. The CDR3 loop is CASSLRTTQETQYF. The CDR3 nucleotides are TGTGCCAGTAGTCTACGGACTACCCAAGAGACCCAGTACTTC. This rearrangement joins TRBV19 to TRBJ2-5; the D gene is possibly TRBD2 (6 bases). V was cut by 5 bases and J by 1 base, with 11 bases left in between. The CDR3 totals 14 residues. The V gene's germline CDR1 is LNHDA and CDR2 SQIVND (reference sequence). Based on the CDR3 plus reference TRBV19 and TRBJ2-5, the full variable domain is DGGITQSPKYLFRKEGQNVTLSCEQNLNHDAMYWYRQDPGQGLRLIYYSQIVNDFQKGDIAEGYSVSREKKESFPLTVTSAQKNPTAFYLCASSLRTTQETQYFGPGTRLLVL.

The chain carries TRBV7-2 and TRBJ2-7; 9 nucleotides line up with TRBD1. V lost 3 bases, J lost 2 bases, and 2 bases stayed unmatched. The CDR3 spans 14 residues. Looked up from germline, CDR1 is SGHTA and CDR2 is FQGNSA. The CDR3 coding sequence is TGTGCCAGCAGCTTGGACAGGGGTCCCTACGAGCAGTACTTC. Translated: CASSLDRGPYEQYF.

The rearrangement uses TRBV7-2 and TRBJ2-5; TRBD1 agrees at 7 bases. Trimming took 2 bases from V and 6 from J; bases not matched to a gene: 6. This CDR3 region has 14 residues. Germline V CDR1 and CDR2: SGHTA, FQGNSA. The CDR3 spells CASSLTRDRQTQYF. In DNA, the CDR3 is TGTGCCAGCAGCTTAACCCGGGACAGACAGACCCAGTACTTC.

This chain uses TRBV6-5 with TRBJ2-2; D is uncertain. This CDR3 has 14 amino acids. Germline-derived CDR1 and CDR2 are MNHEY and SVGAGI. V was cut by 0 bases and J by 1 base, with 3 bases left in between. CDR3 region: CASSYSRNTGELFF. CDR3 nucleotides: TGTGCCAGCAGTTACTCGAGGAACACCGGGGAGCTGTTTTTT.

The V and J genes are TRBV4-1 and TRBJ1-5; TRBD1 matches at 9 bases. Trimming cost V 1 base and J 6 bases; bases outside gene matches: 4. The CDR3 is 15 residues long. Germline lookup yields CDR1 MGHRA and CDR2 YSYEKL. The DNA for the CDR3 is TGCGCCAGCAGCCAAGCGGGACAGGGTGGTCAGCCCCAGCATTTT. Translation gives CASSQAGQGGQPQHF.

This chain links TRBV7-2 with TRBJ2-7; 7 bases fit TRBD2. This CDR3 comprises 15 residues. Germline lookup yields CDR1 SGHTA and CDR2 FQGNSA. J lost 2 bases, V lost 5 bases, and 9 bases had no gene match. The CDR3 region has the DNA TGTGCCAGCAGCCCCCGCGGACTAGGGGCCTACGAGCAGTACTTC. Protein sequence: CASSPRGLGAYEQYF.

The chain is built from TRBV9 and TRBJ1-5, with D perhaps matching TRBD1 (5 bases). The CDR3 sequence is 14 residues long. Germline V gives CDR1 SGDLS, CDR2 YYNGEE. V was clipped by 0 bases and J by 4 bases, with 8 bases between them. The CDR3 reads CASSVEGKNQPQHF. CDR3 DNA: TGTGCCAGCAGCGTAGAGGGGAAAAATCAGCCCCAGCATTTT.

This clone was observed a few times. The chain links TRBV6-1 to TRBJ2-7; 8 bases agree with TRBD1. The CDR3 has 18 amino acids. With V trimmed by 0 bases and J by 0 bases, 10 bases remained unmatched. CDR1 is MNHNS, CDR2 SASEGT, per germline. DNA of the CDR3: TGTGCCAGCAGTGAAGCTCGTCGGGGGACAGGTAACTCCTACGAGCAGTACTTC. It encodes CASSEARRGTGNSYEQYF.